This TCR beta chain was captured in a study of blood T cell repertoires in COVID-19. The overall study: Samples of COVID-19 (acute and convalescent) were obtained from the United States, Italy and Spain. PBMCs, B-cell-depleted T cells, or T cells provided the cDNA or gDNA that made up the material.

The junction had 6 bases not matched to a gene; V was cut back by 3 bases and J by 1 base. The CDR3 has 18 residues. Germline loops: CDR1 MNHEY, CDR2 SMNVEV (reference sequence). Source study methods: Scientists estimated how many nucleated cells there were by amplifying reference gene primers. Sequencing used immunoSEQ multiplex PCR; TCRdb keeps in-frame clones, though not all of them. The V and J calls and the clone size are those of that table, but D and trimming were determined from the DNA. The table has about 360,000 clones, over 75% seen once; the top ten hold around 2.1%. The origin of this receptor is a middle-aged woman with acute COVID-19. V is TRBV27 and J is TRBJ1-6, with 10 bases that match TRBD1. The sample taken for sequencing was PBMCs or T cells enriched from blood (not recorded which). CDR3 bases: TGTGCCAGCAGTTTCCAGACAGGGGGCGGATCCTATAATTCACCCCTCCACTTT. This encodes CASSFQTGGGSYNSPLHF.